This is a list of T cell receptor beta chains from one sample in a study of glioma-infiltrating T cells after dendritic cell vaccination. Assay: immunoSEQ multiplex PCR; the TCRdb copy retains only in-frame clones and omits some. This table holds just under 85,000 clones, 80% to 90% found once. Specimen: blood, collected before dendritic cell vaccination. The receptors shown here come from a human donor with glioblastoma. Both conserved end residues are part of each CDR3. A D gene is named only where the DNA matches it firmly. Clone size is shown for a subset of rows, as once, few, many or a class of expanded clone.

abundance: .
d_gene: .
v_gene: TRBV27
j_gene: TRBJ1-1
CDR3aa: CASSLGRGTEAFF
CDR3nt: TGTGCCAGCAGCCTAGGGAGGGGGACTGAAGCTTTCTTT

abundance: .
d_gene: TRBD2
v_gene: TRBV11-2
j_gene: TRBJ2-2
CDR3aa: CASSPRGIAGGNGELFF
CDR3nt: TGTGCCAGCAGCCCCCGGGGGATAGCGGGGGGGAACGGGGAGCTGTTTTTT

abundance: .
d_gene: TRBD1
v_gene: TRBV10-3
j_gene: TRBJ1-2
CDR3aa: CATHDRATDGYTF
CDR3nt: TGTGCCACCCACGACAGGGCCACAGATGGCTACACCTTC

abundance: once
d_gene: TRBD1
v_gene: TRBV2
j_gene: TRBJ2-2
CDR3aa: CASSLVRDRALTGELFF
CDR3nt: TGTGCCAGCAGCCTGGTTAGGGACAGGGCACTCACCGGGGAGCTGTTTTTT

abundance: .
d_gene: .
v_gene: TRBV19
j_gene: TRBJ1-5
CDR3aa: CASSSGTAGDQPQHF
CDR3nt: TGTGCCAGTAGTAGCGGGACGGCCGGGGATCAGCCCCAGCATTTT

abundance: .
d_gene: TRBD1
v_gene: TRBV30
j_gene: TRBJ1-4
CDR3aa: CAWAGQATTNEKLFF
CDR3nt: TGTGCCTGGGCTGGACAGGCAACAACTAATGAAAAACTGTTTTTT

abundance: .
d_gene: .
v_gene: TRBV6-6
j_gene: TRBJ2-5
CDR3aa: CASSSSAADSRQYF
CDR3nt: TGTGCCAGCAGTTCCTCCGCCGCAGACAGTAGGCAGTACTTC

abundance: .
d_gene: .
v_gene: TRBV25-1
j_gene: TRBJ1-2
CDR3aa: CASSFLLGSGEGNYGYTF
CDR3nt: TGTGCCAGCAGTTTTCTCCTCGGGTCAGGGGAGGGTAACTATGGCTACACCTTC

abundance: .
d_gene: TRBD1
v_gene: TRBV5-3
j_gene: TRBJ2-2
CDR3aa: CARSHPTGPNTGELFF
CDR3nt: TGTGCCAGAAGCCACCCGACAGGGCCGAACACCGGGGAGCTGTTTTTT

abundance: .
d_gene: .
v_gene: TRBV10-1
j_gene: TRBJ2-6
CDR3aa: CASRGRGGSGANVLTF
CDR3nt: TGCGCCAGCAGGGGGAGGGGGGGCTCTGGGGCCAACGTCCTGACTTTC

abundance: .
d_gene: .
v_gene: TRBV7-9
j_gene: TRBJ2-1
CDR3aa: CASSSAGPGSYNEQFF
CDR3nt: TGTGCCAGCAGCTCCGCCGGGCCGGGATCCTACAATGAGCAGTTCTTC

abundance: .
d_gene: .
v_gene: TRBV6-5
j_gene: TRBJ2-5
CDR3aa: CASSYRDNPRWETQYF
CDR3nt: TGTGCCAGCAGTTACCGGGACAACCCGAGATGGGAGACCCAGTACTTC